This T cell receptor (beta chain) originates from a study of Ad26.COV2.S vaccination and SARS-CoV-2 variants. V was pared by 1 base and J by 4 bases, with 12 bases between. Germline lookup yields CDR1 SGHVS and CDR2 FQNEAQ. CDR3 length: 15 residues. Treatment noted: some 20 received Ad26.COV2.S at low or high dose, single or two shots; 5 received placebo; per-sample allocation not given. Following the first vaccine or placebo injection, samples were taken on day 63. TCRdb keeps only in-frame clones here, not all; method: immunoSEQ multiplex PCR. This table has some 640,000 clones, roughly 90% appearing once.

The input for sequencing was peripheral blood, taken in a trial of Ad26.COV2.S vaccine versus placebo. This rearrangement joins TRBV7-8 to TRBJ2-3; no clear D gene. This TCR came from a person between 18 and 65 years old who received the Ad26.COV2.S COVID-19 vaccine or a placebo. The CDR3 nucleotides are TGTGCCAGCAGCTTAGTTCAACACCCCCCAGATACGCAGTATTTT. Translated: CASSLVQHPPDTQYF.